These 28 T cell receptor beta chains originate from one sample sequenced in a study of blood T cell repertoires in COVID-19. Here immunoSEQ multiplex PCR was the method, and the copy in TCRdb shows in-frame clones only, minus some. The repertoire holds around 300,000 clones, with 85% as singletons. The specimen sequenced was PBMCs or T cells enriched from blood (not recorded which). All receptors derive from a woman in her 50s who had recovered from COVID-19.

DNA of the CDR3: TGTGCCAGCTCACAGGGGGCCTTGGACGAGCAGTACTTC. This encodes CASSQGALDEQYF. This chain connects TRBV18 to TRBJ2-7; 7 bases agree with TRBD1. The V gene end was trimmed by 4 bases and the J gene end by 5 bases; junction bases not matched to a gene: 5. The CDR3 has 13 amino acids. The germline CDR1 and CDR2 sequences are KGHSH and LQKENI.

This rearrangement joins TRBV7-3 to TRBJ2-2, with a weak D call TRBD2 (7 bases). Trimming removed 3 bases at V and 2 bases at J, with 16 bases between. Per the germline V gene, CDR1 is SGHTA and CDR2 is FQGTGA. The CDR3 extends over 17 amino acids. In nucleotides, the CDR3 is TGTGCCAGCAGCTTGTCGGCGGGGGCACCAAACACCGGGGAGCTGTTTTTT. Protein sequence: CASSLSAGAPNTGELFF. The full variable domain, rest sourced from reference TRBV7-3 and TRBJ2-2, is GAGVSQTPSNKVTEKGKYVELRCDPISGHTALYWYRQSLGQGPEFLIYFQGTGAADDSGLPNDRFFAVRPEGSVSTLKIQRTERGDSAVYLCASSLSAGAPNTGELFFGEGSRLTVL.

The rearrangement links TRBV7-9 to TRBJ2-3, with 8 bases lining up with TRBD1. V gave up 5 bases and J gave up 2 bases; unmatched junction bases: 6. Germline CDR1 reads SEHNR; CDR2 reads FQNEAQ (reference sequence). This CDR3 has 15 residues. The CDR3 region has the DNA TGTGCCAGCAGCACAGGGACAGGCCTCACAGATACGCAGTATTTT. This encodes CASSTGTGLTDTQYF.

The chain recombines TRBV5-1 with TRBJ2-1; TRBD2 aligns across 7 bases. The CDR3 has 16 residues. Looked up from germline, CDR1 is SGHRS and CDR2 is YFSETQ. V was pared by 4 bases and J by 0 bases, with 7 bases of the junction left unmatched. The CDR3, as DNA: TGCGCCAGCAGCCCGGAAGCGGGAATCTCCTACAATGAGCAGTTCTTC. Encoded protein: CASSPEAGISYNEQFF.

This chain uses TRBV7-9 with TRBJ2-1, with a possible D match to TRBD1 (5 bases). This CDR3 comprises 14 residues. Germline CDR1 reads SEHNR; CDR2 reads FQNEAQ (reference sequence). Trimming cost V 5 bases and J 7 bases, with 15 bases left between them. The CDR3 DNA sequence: TGTGCCAGCAGCCCAGACAGTGGTGTGAATGAGCAGTTCTTC. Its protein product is CASSPDSGVNEQFF. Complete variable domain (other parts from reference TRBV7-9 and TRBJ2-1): DTGVSQNPRHKITKRGQNVTFRCDPISEHNRLYWYRQTLGQGPEFLTYFQNEAQLEKSRLLSDRFSAERPKGSFSTLEIQRTEQGDSAMYLCASSPDSGVNEQFFGPGTRLTVL.

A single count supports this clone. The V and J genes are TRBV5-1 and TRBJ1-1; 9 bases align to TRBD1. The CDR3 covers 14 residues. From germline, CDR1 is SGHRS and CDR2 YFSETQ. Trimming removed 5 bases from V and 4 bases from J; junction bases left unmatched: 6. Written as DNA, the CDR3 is TGCGCCAGCAGTTTCGACAGGGGGACCACTGAAGCTTTCTTT. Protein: CASSFDRGTTEAFF.

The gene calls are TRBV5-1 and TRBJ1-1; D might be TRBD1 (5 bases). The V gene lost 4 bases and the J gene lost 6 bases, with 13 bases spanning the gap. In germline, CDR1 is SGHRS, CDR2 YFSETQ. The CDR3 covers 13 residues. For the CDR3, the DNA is TGCGCCAGCAGCACCCCAGGGTTCTCTGAAGCTTTCTTT. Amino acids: CASSTPGFSEAFF.

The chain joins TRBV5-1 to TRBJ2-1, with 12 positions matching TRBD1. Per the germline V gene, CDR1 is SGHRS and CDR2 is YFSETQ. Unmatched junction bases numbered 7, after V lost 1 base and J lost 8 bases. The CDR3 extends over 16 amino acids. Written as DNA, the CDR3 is TGCGCCAGCAGCTTGTCAACGGGACAGGGGGCCTATGAGCAGTTCTTC. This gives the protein CASSLSTGQGAYEQFF. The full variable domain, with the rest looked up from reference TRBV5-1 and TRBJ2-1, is KAGVTQTPRYLIKTRGQQVTLSCSPISGHRSVSWYQQTPGQGLQFLFEYFSETQRNKGNFPGRFSGRQFSNSRSEMNVSTLELGDSALYLCASSLSTGQGAYEQFFGPGTRLTVL.

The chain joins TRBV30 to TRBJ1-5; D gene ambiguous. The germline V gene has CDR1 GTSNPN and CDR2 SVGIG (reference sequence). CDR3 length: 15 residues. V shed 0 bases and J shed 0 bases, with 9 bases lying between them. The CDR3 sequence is CAWSVGVDSNQPQHF. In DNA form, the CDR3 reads TGTGCCTGGAGTGTCGGTGTTGATAGCAATCAGCCCCAGCATTTT.

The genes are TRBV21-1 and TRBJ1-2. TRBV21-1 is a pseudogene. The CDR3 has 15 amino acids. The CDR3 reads CASSKAKGAPYGYTF. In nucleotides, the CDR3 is TGTGCCAGCAGCAAAGCTAAAGGAGCTCCGTATGGCTACACCTTC.

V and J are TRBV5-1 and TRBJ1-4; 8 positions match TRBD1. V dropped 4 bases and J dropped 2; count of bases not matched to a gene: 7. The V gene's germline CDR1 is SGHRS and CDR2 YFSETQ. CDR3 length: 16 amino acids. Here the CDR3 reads CASSPQTGATNEKLFF. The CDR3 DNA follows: TGCGCCAGCAGCCCACAGACAGGGGCGACTAATGAAAAACTGTTTTTT.

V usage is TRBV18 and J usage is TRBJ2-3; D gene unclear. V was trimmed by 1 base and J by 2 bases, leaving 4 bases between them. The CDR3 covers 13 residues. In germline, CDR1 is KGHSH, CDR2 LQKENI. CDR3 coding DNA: TGTGCCAGCTCACCACTTCTCACAGATACGCAGTATTTT. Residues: CASSPLLTDTQYF. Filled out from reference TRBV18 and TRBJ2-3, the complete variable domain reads NAGVMQNPRHLVRRRGQEARLRCSPMKGHSHVYWYRQLPEEGLKFMVYLQKENIIDESGMPKERFSAEFPKEGPSILRIQQVVRGDSAAYFCASSPLLTDTQYFGPGTRLTVL.

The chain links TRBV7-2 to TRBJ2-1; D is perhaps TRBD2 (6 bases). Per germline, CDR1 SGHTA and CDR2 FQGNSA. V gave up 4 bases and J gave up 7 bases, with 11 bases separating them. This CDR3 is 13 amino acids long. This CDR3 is CASSSTSQNEQFF. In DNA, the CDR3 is TGTGCCAGCAGCTCCACTAGCCAGAATGAGCAGTTCTTC.

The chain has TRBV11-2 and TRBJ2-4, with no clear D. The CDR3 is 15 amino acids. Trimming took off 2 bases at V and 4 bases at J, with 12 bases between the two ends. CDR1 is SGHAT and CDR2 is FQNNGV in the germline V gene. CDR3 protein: CASSLSAVPKNIQYF. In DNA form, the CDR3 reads TGTGCCAGCAGCTTATCGGCGGTACCTAAAAACATTCAGTACTTC.

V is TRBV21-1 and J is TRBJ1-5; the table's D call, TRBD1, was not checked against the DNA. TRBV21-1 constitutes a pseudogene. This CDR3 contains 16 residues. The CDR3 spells CASSKWARPINQPQHF. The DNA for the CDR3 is TGTGCCAGCAGCAAATGGGCACGTCCCATCAATCAGCCCCAGCATTTT.

CDR3 sequence (DNA): TGTGCCAGCAGTTTGGTCCTCCCTCGGTTGTACTTC. It codes for CASSLVLPRLYF. The V call is TRBV27, the J call TRBJ2-5, with D unclear. CDR1 and CDR2 from the germline V gene are MNHEY and SMNVEV (reference sequence). V was clipped by 3 bases and J by 13 bases, with 15 bases between them. The CDR3 sequence is 12 residues long.

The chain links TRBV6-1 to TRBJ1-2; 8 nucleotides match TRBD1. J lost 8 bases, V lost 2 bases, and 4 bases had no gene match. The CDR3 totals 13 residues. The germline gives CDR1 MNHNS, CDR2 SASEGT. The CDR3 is CASSEWTGNGYTF. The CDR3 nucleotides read TGTGCCAGCAGTGAATGGACAGGGAACGGCTACACCTTC.

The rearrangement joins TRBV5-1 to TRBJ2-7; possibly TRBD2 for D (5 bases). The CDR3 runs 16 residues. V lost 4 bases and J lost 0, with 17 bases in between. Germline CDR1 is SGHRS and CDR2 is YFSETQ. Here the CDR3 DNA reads TGCGCCAGCAGCAGAGAGGGTGCCATAAGCTCCTACGAGCAGTACTTC. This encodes CASSREGAISSYEQYF.

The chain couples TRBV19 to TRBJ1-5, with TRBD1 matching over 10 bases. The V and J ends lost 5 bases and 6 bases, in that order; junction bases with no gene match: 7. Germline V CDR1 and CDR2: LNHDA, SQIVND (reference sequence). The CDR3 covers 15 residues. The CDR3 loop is CASSFGQGGFQPQHF. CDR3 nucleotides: TGTGCCAGTAGTTTCGGACAGGGGGGATTTCAGCCCCAGCATTTT.

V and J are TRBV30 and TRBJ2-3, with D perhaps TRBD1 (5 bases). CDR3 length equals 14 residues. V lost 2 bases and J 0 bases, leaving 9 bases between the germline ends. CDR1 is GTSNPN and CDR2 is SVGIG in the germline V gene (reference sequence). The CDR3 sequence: CAWSYAGSTDTQYF. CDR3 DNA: TGTGCCTGGAGTTACGCAGGGAGCACAGATACGCAGTATTTT.

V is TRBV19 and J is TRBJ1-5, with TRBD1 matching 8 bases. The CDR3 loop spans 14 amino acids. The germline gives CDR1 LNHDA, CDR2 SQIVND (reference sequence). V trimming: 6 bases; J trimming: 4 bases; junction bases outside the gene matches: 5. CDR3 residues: CASRKTGDNQPQHF. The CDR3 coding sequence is TGTGCCAGTAGAAAGACAGGGGATAATCAGCCCCAGCATTTT.

In DNA, the CDR3 is TGTGCCAGCAGTTTAAACGGGAACCTAGCTTCTGAAGCTTTCTTT. It codes for CASSLNGNLASEAFF. The chain is built from TRBV2 and TRBJ1-1; D unclear. This CDR3 region has 15 residues. Germline CDR1 and CDR2: SNHLY and FYNNEI. V was trimmed by 5 bases and J by 6 bases, leaving 19 bases between them.

The CDR3 reads CSVDPARGPGETQYF. Written as DNA, the CDR3 is TGCAGCGTTGATCCGGCGCGGGGGCCGGGGGAGACCCAGTACTTC. The chain has TRBV29-1 and TRBJ2-5; maybe TRBD2 (7 bases). Trimming took 3 bases from V and 5 from J, leaving 19 bases between them. CDR3 size: 15 residues. The germline V gene has CDR1 SQVTM and CDR2 ANQGSEA.

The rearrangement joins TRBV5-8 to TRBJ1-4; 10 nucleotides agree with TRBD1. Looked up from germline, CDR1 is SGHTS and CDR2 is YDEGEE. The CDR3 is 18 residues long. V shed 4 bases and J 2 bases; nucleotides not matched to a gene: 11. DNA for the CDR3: TGTGCCAGCAGCATACACCGGGACAGGGGATCCACTAATGAAAAACTGTTTTTT. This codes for CASSIHRDRGSTNEKLFF.

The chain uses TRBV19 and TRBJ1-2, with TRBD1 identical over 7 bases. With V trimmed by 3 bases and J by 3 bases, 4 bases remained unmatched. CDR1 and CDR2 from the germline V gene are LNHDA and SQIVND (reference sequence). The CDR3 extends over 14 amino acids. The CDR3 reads CASSITGDDYGYTF. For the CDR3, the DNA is TGTGCCAGTAGTATCACAGGGGACGACTATGGCTACACCTTC.

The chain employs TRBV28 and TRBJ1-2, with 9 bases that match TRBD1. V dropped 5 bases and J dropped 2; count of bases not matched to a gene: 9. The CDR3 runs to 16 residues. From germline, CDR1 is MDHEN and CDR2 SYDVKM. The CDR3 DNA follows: TGTGCCAGCAGTCCTTCAGGACAGGGGACGAACTATGGCTACACCTTC. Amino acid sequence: CASSPSGQGTNYGYTF.

CDR3 nucleotide sequence: TGTGCCAGCAGCACAGGGGGACAGGGGAACACTGAAGCTTTCTTT. Translated: CASSTGGQGNTEAFF. The rearrangement joins TRBV11-3 to TRBJ1-1; TRBD1 matches at 9 bases. The CDR3 sequence is 15 residues long. V gave up 5 bases and J gave up 1 base; unmatched junction bases: 5. Germline assignment: CDR1 SGHNT and CDR2 YENEEA. The full variable domain, with the rest looked up from reference TRBV11-3 and TRBJ1-1, is EAGVVQSPRYKIIEKKQPVAFWCNPISGHNTLYWYLQNLGQGPELLIRYENEEAVDDSQLPKDRFSAERLKGVDSTLKIQPAELGDSAVYLCASSTGGQGNTEAFFGQGTRLTVV.

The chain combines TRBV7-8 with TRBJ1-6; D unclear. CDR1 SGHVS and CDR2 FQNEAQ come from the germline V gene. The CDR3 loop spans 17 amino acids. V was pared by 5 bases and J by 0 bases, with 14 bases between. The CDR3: CASSNRVLGSYNSPLHF. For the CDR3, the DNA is TGTGCCAGCAGCAACCGGGTCCTGGGCTCCTATAATTCACCCCTCCACTTT. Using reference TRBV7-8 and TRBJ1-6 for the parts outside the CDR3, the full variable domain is GAGVSQSPRYKVAKRGQDVALRCDPISGHVSLFWYQQALGQGPEFLTYFQNEAQLDKSGLPSDRFFAERPEGSVSTLKIQRTQQEDSAVYLCASSNRVLGSYNSPLHFGNGTRLTVT.